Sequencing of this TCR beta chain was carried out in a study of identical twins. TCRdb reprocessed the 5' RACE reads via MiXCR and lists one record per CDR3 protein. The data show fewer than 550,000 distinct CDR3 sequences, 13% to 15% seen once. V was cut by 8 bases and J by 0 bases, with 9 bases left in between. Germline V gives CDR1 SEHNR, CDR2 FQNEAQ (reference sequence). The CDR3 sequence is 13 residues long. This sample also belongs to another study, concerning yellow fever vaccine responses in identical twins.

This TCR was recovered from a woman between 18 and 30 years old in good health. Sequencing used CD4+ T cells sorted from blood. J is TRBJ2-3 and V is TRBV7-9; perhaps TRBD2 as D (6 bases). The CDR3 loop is CASCSGSTDTQYF. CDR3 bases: TGTGCCAGCTGTAGCGGCAGCACAGATACGCAGTATTTT.